Sequencing of this T cell receptor beta chain was carried out in a study of control samples from healthy donors and cancer patients. Germline-derived CDR1 and CDR2 are SGHTA and FQGNSA. Trimming took off 3 bases at V and 4 bases at J, with 12 bases between the two ends. The CDR3 extends over 14 amino acids. The assay was immunoSEQ multiplex PCR, and TCRdb's table has in-frame clones only and misses some. The data show 76,000 or so clones, around 86% seen once. The sample consisted of PBMCs. This rearrangement joins TRBV7-2 to TRBJ1-1; D ambiguous. This TCR came from a woman aged 50 to 60 with colorectal cancer. The CDR3 nucleotides read TGTGCCAGCAGCTTGTGGACGGAGGGCACTGAAGCTTTCTTT. Translation gives CASSLWTEGTEAFF.